The next 18 T cell receptor beta chains were all read from a single sample in a study of PD-1 blockade in classical Hodgkin lymphoma. Clones were sequenced by immunoSEQ multiplex PCR, and TCRdb holds only the in-frame ones, with some missing. The sample carries under 40,000 clones, less than 90% recorded once. Time point noted: newly diagnosed, previously untreated cHL patient sample. Magnetic negative selection of thawed PBMCs was the method by which CD4+ T cells were purified. The material sequenced was CD4+ T cells from blood. The receptors were gathered from a human donor with classical Hodgkin lymphoma.

V is TRBV4-1 and J is TRBJ2-2, with 12 bases matching TRBD2. The trim removed 3 bases at V and 6 bases at J, leaving 5 bases unmatched. Germline CDR1 MGHRA, CDR2 YSYEKL. The CDR3 spans 16 residues. This CDR3 is CASSQRTSGIPGELFF. The CDR3 DNA sequence: TGCGCCAGCAGCCAGAGGACTAGCGGGATCCCCGGGGAGCTGTTTTTT.

V usage is TRBV28 and J usage is TRBJ2-3, with 16 bases lining up with TRBD2. The CDR3 loop spans 18 amino acids. The germline gives CDR1 MDHEN, CDR2 SYDVKM. V lost 5 bases to trimming and J lost 0 bases; unmatched junction nucleotides: 5. The CDR3 region is CASSLGLAGGYSTDTQYF. The CDR3 nucleotides are TGTGCCAGCAGTCTGGGACTAGCGGGAGGGTATAGCACAGATACGCAGTATTTT.

The genes are TRBV6-1 and TRBJ2-1, with 10 bases that match TRBD1. The germline CDR1 and CDR2 sequences are MNHNS and SASEGT. CDR3 length equals 16 residues. Losses at the gene ends were 2 bases for V and 1 base for J; bases not matched to a gene: 2. The CDR3 loop reads CASSERDRGSYNEQFF. CDR3 DNA sequence: TGTGCCAGCAGTGAAAGGGACAGGGGATCCTACAATGAGCAGTTCTTC.

The V and J genes are TRBV5-1 and TRBJ2-1; TRBD2 might be the D (6 bases). Germline CDR1 reads SGHRS; CDR2 reads YFSETQ. Trimming stripped 3 bases from V and 9 bases from J, with 34 bases between. The CDR3 contains 20 residues. The CDR3 reads CASSSPGALTSSAPYGEQFF. In DNA, the CDR3 is TGCGCCAGCAGCTCCCCTGGGGCCTTGACTAGTTCGGCCCCCTACGGTGAGCAGTTCTTC.

The chain carries TRBV5-1 and TRBJ1-1; D is ambiguous. The V gene's germline CDR1 is SGHRS and CDR2 YFSETQ. Deletions cut 0 bases from V and 0 bases from J, with 9 bases between. The CDR3 is 15 amino acids. Here the CDR3 reads CASSLASRMNTEAFF. The CDR3 DNA is TGCGCCAGCAGCTTGGCTAGTAGGATGAACACTGAAGCTTTCTTT.

DNA of the CDR3: TGTGCCAGCAGCCAAGAAGGAGGGGGCAATCAGCCCCAGCATTTT. The encoded protein is CASSQEGGGNQPQHF. The J gene is TRBJ1-5, the V gene TRBV4-2; TRBD1 might be the D (5 bases). The CDR3 is made up of 15 amino acids. V lost 0 bases to trimming and J lost 2 bases, with 8 bases between them. CDR1 is LGHNA and CDR2 is YNFKEQ in the germline V gene.

The chain employs TRBV27 and TRBJ1-1; D ambiguous. Trimming stripped 5 bases from V and 1 base from J, with 17 bases between. Germline CDR1 and CDR2: MNHEY and SMNVEV (reference sequence). The CDR3 runs 16 residues. Written as DNA, the CDR3 is TGTGCCAGCAGTCCCTTGACCGGAGACTGGAACACTGAAGCTTTCTTT. It is translated as CASSPLTGDWNTEAFF.

This clone is a singleton in its sample. V usage is TRBV7-2 and J usage is TRBJ1-1; unclear D gene. CDR1 and CDR2 from the germline V gene are SGHTA and FQGNSA. Trimming shortened V by 4 bases and J by 1 base, and 16 bases separated the two germline ends. This CDR3 is 16 amino acids long. The CDR3 DNA reads TGTGCCAGCAGCTCGGGCCCTAGGGAATGGAACACTGAAGCTTTCTTT. Its translation: CASSSGPREWNTEAFF.

The chain joins TRBV28 to TRBJ1-1; D is uncertain. CDR1 and CDR2 from the germline V gene are MDHEN and SYDVKM. V gave up 3 bases and J gave up 4 bases, with 15 bases separating them. The CDR3 consists of 15 residues. This CDR3 is CASSLSRSRVTEAFF. CDR3 nucleotide sequence: TGTGCCAGCAGTTTGTCCAGATCCCGAGTCACTGAAGCTTTCTTT. Full variable domain (remainder filled in from reference TRBV28 and TRBJ1-1): DVKVTQSSRYLVKRTGEKVFLECVQDMDHENMFWYRQDPGLGLRLIYFSYDVKMKEKGDIPEGYSVSREKKERFSLILESASTNQTSMYLCASSLSRSRVTEAFFGQGTRLTVV.

The chain links TRBV29-1 to TRBJ2-3; TRBD1 is a possible D gene (6 bases). Germline CDR1 is SQVTM and CDR2 is ANQGSEA. Trimming shortened V by 6 bases and J by 2 bases, and 9 bases separated the two germline ends. The CDR3 sequence is 12 residues long. CDR3 in DNA: TGCAGCGTACGGACAGACACAGATACGCAGTATTTT. Translated: CSVRTDTDTQYF.

The V gene is TRBV5-1, the J gene TRBJ2-5; 13 nucleotides match TRBD2. With V trimmed by 2 bases and J by 5 bases, 3 bases remained unmatched. The CDR3 extends over 15 amino acids. Germline V gives CDR1 SGHRS, CDR2 YFSETQ. The CDR3 loop is CASSFGLAGVETQYF. The CDR3 coding sequence is TGCGCCAGCAGCTTCGGACTAGCGGGGGTGGAGACCCAGTACTTC.

CDR3 residues: CASTRTGGGTQYF. In DNA form, the CDR3 reads TGTGCCAGCACCCGGACAGGGGGCGGGACCCAGTACTTC. The rearrangement joins TRBV6-5 to TRBJ2-5; 11 bases are a match to TRBD1. Germline CDR1 and CDR2: MNHEY and SVGAGI. The CDR3 has 13 residues. V was clipped by 7 bases and J by 7 bases; unmatched bases: 5.

This chain uses TRBV11-3 with TRBJ2-3; D gene ambiguous. CDR1 and CDR2 from the germline V gene are SGHNT and YENEEA. This CDR3 contains 14 residues. Trimming removed 3 bases from V and 2 bases from J, with 9 bases in between. The CDR3 loop reads CASSFGLYTDTQYF. The DNA of the CDR3 is TGTGCCAGCAGCTTTGGTCTGTACACAGATACGCAGTATTTT.

This chain links TRBV5-4 with TRBJ2-5; a possible D gene is TRBD1 (7 bases). Germline assignment: CDR1 SGHNT and CDR2 YYREEE (reference sequence). This CDR3 is 15 amino acids long. Trimming left V 4 bases short and J 4 bases short, with 17 bases between. CDR3 protein: CASSPIGQEGETQYF. The DNA for the CDR3 is TGTGCCAGCAGCCCTATTGGACAGGAGGGAGAGACCCAGTACTTC.

A single count supports this clone. The J gene is TRBJ2-1, the V gene TRBV5-1; 10 bases match TRBD1. The germline CDR1 and CDR2 sequences are SGHRS and YFSETQ. The ends lost 0 bases at V and 8 bases at J; junction bases unmatched: 5. This CDR3 has 15 amino acids. As DNA, the CDR3 is TGCGCCAGCAGCTTGGGGGCCGGGACAGGGGATGAGCAGTTCTTC. Residues: CASSLGAGTGDEQFF.

V is TRBV15 and J is TRBJ1-3; no clear D gene. This CDR3 spans 15 amino acids. Germline CDR1 LNHNV, CDR2 YYDKDF (reference sequence). V was cut by 0 bases and J by 4 bases, with 10 bases left in between. The CDR3 DNA is TGTGCCACCAGCAGAGAAGACATGAGGGGAAACACCATATATTTT. Protein: CATSREDMRGNTIYF. Drawing the rest from reference TRBV15 and TRBJ1-3, the complete variable domain is DAMVIQNPRYQVTQFGKPVTLSCSQTLNHNVMYWYQQKSSQAPKLLFHYYDKDFNNEADTPDNFQSRRPNTSFCFLDIRSPGLGDTAMYLCATSREDMRGNTIYFGEGSWLTVV.

This clone was detected only once. This chain connects TRBV14 to TRBJ2-2; possibly TRBD2 for D (6 bases). V was trimmed by 4 bases and J by 4 bases, leaving 13 bases between them. The CDR3 has 15 residues. Germline V gene lookup returns CDR1 SGHDN and CDR2 FVKESK. The CDR3 is CASSPRVGGTGELFF. The CDR3, as DNA: TGTGCCAGCAGCCCTCGAGTCGGGGGCACCGGGGAGCTGTTTTTT.

The rearrangement joins TRBV5-1 to TRBJ2-3; D is unresolved. The CDR3 contains 13 residues. Germline loops: CDR1 SGHRS, CDR2 YFSETQ. V lost 4 bases to trimming and J lost 1 base, with 7 bases between them. The CDR3 bases are TGCGCCAGCAGCCCGACACGCACAGATACGCAGTATTTT. Encoded protein: CASSPTRTDTQYF.